Below are 31 T cell receptor beta chains sequenced from a single sample in a study of blood T cell repertoires in COVID-19. Data came from immunoSEQ multiplex PCR; TCRdb stores just in-frame clones and leaves some out. The sample has around 69,000 clones, roughly 84% seen once. The sequencing sample was made of peripheral blood. All receptors derive from a man in his forties or fifties with active COVID-19.

This clone was detected a few times. This chain joins TRBV5-1 and TRBJ2-5, with 9 bases lining up with TRBD1. The CDR3 consists of 14 residues. V lost 0 bases and J lost 4; bases outside the gene matches: 1. Germline-derived CDR1 and CDR2 are SGHRS and YFSETQ. Here the CDR3 reads CASSLGTGVETQYF. The CDR3 nucleotides read TGCGCCAGCAGCTTGGGGACAGGGGTAGAGACCCAGTACTTC. Combining the CDR3 with reference TRBV5-1 and TRBJ2-5 gives the whole variable domain KAGVTQTPRYLIKTRGQQVTLSCSPISGHRSVSWYQQTPGQGLQFLFEYFSETQRNKGNFPGRFSGRQFSNSRSEMNVSTLELGDSALYLCASSLGTGVETQYFGPGTRLLVL.

This chain connects TRBV9 to TRBJ2-1; tentative D call: TRBD1 (7 bases). The V and J ends lost 4 bases and 5 bases respectively, with 22 bases between them. The CDR3 runs 17 residues. Germline assignment: CDR1 SGDLS and CDR2 YYNGEE. CDR3 DNA sequence: TGTGCCAGCAGCCTCCCGCAGGGGGGCTCTGTGGACAATGAGCAGTTCTTC. It yields the protein CASSLPQGGSVDNEQFF.

The V call is TRBV7-9, the J call TRBJ2-3, with D unclear. The V and J ends lost 1 base and 5 bases respectively, with 4 bases between them. Germline values: CDR1 SEHNR, CDR2 FQNEAQ (reference sequence). CDR3 length: 12 amino acids. CDR3 bases: TGTGCCAGCAGCTTAGTTATAGATACGCAGTATTTT. It translates to CASSLVIDTQYF. The full variable domain, completed using reference TRBV7-9 and TRBJ2-3, is DTGVSQNPRHKITKRGQNVTFRCDPISEHNRLYWYRQTLGQGPEFLTYFQNEAQLEKSRLLSDRFSAERPKGSFSTLEIQRTEQGDSAMYLCASSLVIDTQYFGPGTRLTVL.

The gene calls are TRBV9 and TRBJ1-3; D perhaps matches TRBD1 (5 bases). CDR3 size: 15 residues. Germline lookup yields CDR1 SGDLS and CDR2 YYNGEE. V was pared by 4 bases and J by 4 bases, with 15 bases between. CDR3 coding DNA: TGTGCCAGCAGCCAAGACCAGGGTGGCGGAAACACCATATATTTT. Translating it yields CASSQDQGGGNTIYF. The whole variable domain, remainder taken from reference TRBV9 and TRBJ1-3, is DSGVTQTPKHLITATGQRVTLRCSPRSGDLSVYWYQQSLDQGLQFLIQYYNGEERAKGNILERFSAQQFPDLHSELNLSSLELGDSALYFCASSQDQGGGNTIYFGEGSWLTVV.

This clone was seen a single time. This rearrangement joins TRBV19 to TRBJ1-1; D gene uncertain. The CDR3 runs 14 residues. The V gene lost 3 bases and the J gene lost 3 bases, with 11 bases spanning the gap. CDR1 and CDR2 (germline): LNHDA, SQIVND (reference sequence). The CDR3 DNA reads as TGTGCCAGTAGTATTAAGGTTCGGGACACTGAAGCTTTCTTT. The encoded protein is CASSIKVRDTEAFF.

CDR3 bases: TGTGCCTGGAGTGTACGTCGGGGACAGGGGGAAGAAAAACTGTTTTTT. As protein: CAWSVRRGQGEEKLFF. The gene calls are TRBV30 and TRBJ1-4, with TRBD1 matching over 11 bases. The CDR3 consists of 16 residues. Germline V gene lookup returns CDR1 GTSNPN and CDR2 SVGIG (reference sequence). V was clipped by 0 bases and J by 8 bases; unmatched bases: 8.

The chain links TRBV18 to TRBJ1-2; D is unclear. The germline V gene has CDR1 KGHSH and CDR2 LQKENI. Trimming left V 6 bases short and J 1 base short, with 6 bases between. The CDR3 length is 12 residues. Here the CDR3 DNA reads TGTGCCAGCTCTCCCCTTAACTATGGCTACACCTTC. This codes for CASSPLNYGYTF. Drawing the rest from reference TRBV18 and TRBJ1-2, the complete variable domain is NAGVMQNPRHLVRRRGQEARLRCSPMKGHSHVYWYRQLPEEGLKFMVYLQKENIIDESGMPKERFSAEFPKEGPSILRIQQVVRGDSAAYFCASSPLNYGYTFGSGTRLTVV.

The chain combines TRBV11-3 with TRBJ2-3; D ambiguous. The CDR3 loop spans 11 amino acids. With 4 bases removed from V and 3 bases from J, the gap between germline ends came to 2 bases. Germline V lookup: CDR1 SGHNT, CDR2 YENEEA. The CDR3 protein is CASSSTDTQYF. CDR3 nucleotides: TGTGCCAGCAGCTCGACAGATACGCAGTATTTT.

A single count supports this clone. The genes are TRBV5-3 and TRBJ2-4; TRBD2 matches at 12 bases. TRBV5-3 counts as an open reading frame of uncertain function. The CDR3 has 14 amino acids. The trim removed 5 bases at V and 7 bases at J, leaving 4 bases unmatched. The CDR3 DNA follows: TGTGCCAGAAGACTCACTAGCGGGGGGAACATTCAGTACTTC. This sequence encodes CARRLTSGGNIQYF.

The chain combines TRBV5-4 with TRBJ2-1, with 7 bases lining up with TRBD2. V gave up 3 bases and J gave up 0 bases; unmatched junction bases: 6. Germline V lookup: CDR1 SGHNT, CDR2 YYREEE (reference sequence). The length of the CDR3 is 16 residues. CDR3 residues: CASSSTSASSYNEQFF. The DNA of the CDR3 is TGTGCCAGCAGCTCTACTAGCGCCAGCTCCTACAATGAGCAGTTCTTC.

CDR3 bases: TGTGCCAGCATGACCGGACTAGGCGTCCCAGATACGCAGTATTTT. As protein: CASMTGLGVPDTQYF. V is TRBV6-6 and J is TRBJ2-3; 7 bases are shared with TRBD2. The CDR3 loop spans 15 amino acids. CDR1 is MNHNY, CDR2 SVGAGI, per germline (reference sequence). V dropped 7 bases and J dropped 4; count of bases not matched to a gene: 11.

V and J are TRBV12-3 or TRBV12-4 and TRBJ2-2; D gene unclear. Between the trimmed V and J ends, which lost 3 bases and 5 bases, there was a span of 7 bases. The CDR3 has 13 residues. The CDR3 DNA follows: TGTGCCAGCAGTTTGCGATTTACCGGGGAGCTGTTTTTT. Translation gives CASSLRFTGELFF.

This rearrangement joins TRBV19 to TRBJ2-7; 7 bases align to TRBD1. The length of the CDR3 is 14 residues. Germline V gene sequence: CDR1 LNHDA, CDR2 SQIVND (reference sequence). J was trimmed by 2 bases and V by 1 base; bases with no gene match: 2. The CDR3 protein is CASSIAGGAYEQYF. CDR3 DNA sequence: TGTGCCAGTAGTATAGCAGGGGGTGCCTACGAGCAGTACTTC. Together with reference TRBV19 and TRBJ2-7, the CDR3 gives the full variable domain: DGGITQSPKYLFRKEGQNVTLSCEQNLNHDAMYWYRQDPGQGLRLIYYSQIVNDFQKGDIAEGYSVSREKKESFPLTVTSAQKNPTAFYLCASSIAGGAYEQYFGPGTRLTVT.

V usage is TRBV5-1 and J usage is TRBJ2-7, with no clear D. From germline, CDR1 is SGHRS and CDR2 YFSETQ. V was shortened by 3 bases and J by 3 bases, with 4 bases between the two germline ends. The CDR3 is 11 amino acids. The chain's CDR3 is CASSSDYEQYF. The DNA of the CDR3 is TGCGCCAGCAGCTCAGACTACGAGCAGTACTTC.

The chain is built from TRBV6-2 or TRBV6-3 and TRBJ1-2; 7 bases agree with TRBD1. CDR1 and CDR2 (germline): MNHEY, SVGEGT. With V trimmed by 6 bases and J by 2 bases, 9 bases remained unmatched. This CDR3 spans 15 amino acids. The CDR3 DNA sequence: TGTGCCAGCAGCCCCCGACAGGGAACAAACTATGGCTACACCTTC. Its protein product is CASSPRQGTNYGYTF.

The chain recombines TRBV18 with TRBJ2-1, with 7 nucleotides matching TRBD2. Losses at the gene ends were 5 bases for V and 7 bases for J; bases not matched to a gene: 8. CDR3 length: 14 residues. Germline V gene sequence: CDR1 KGHSH, CDR2 LQKENI. CDR3 sequence (DNA): TGTGCCAGCTCAGCCTATGGGGGGGGTAATGAGCAGTTCTTC. Encoded protein: CASSAYGGGNEQFF.

Concerning this clone itself: One end of the junction is discordant with germline, which a read error may explain. The rearrangement joins TRBV6-5 to TRBJ1-6; 9 bases map to TRBD1. Germline V gene lookup returns CDR1 MNHEY and CDR2 SVGAGI. The length of the CDR3 is 14 residues. In nucleotides, the CDR3 is TGTGCCAGCAGGGGGACAGGGCTTAATACACCCCTCCACTTT. This codes for CASRGTGLNTPLHF.

The gene calls are TRBV29-1 and TRBJ2-7, with D perhaps matching TRBD1 (6 bases). The CDR3 length is 13 residues. V was cut by 6 bases and J by 6 bases, with 18 bases left in between. Germline CDR1 is SQVTM and CDR2 is ANQGSEA. This chain's CDR3 is CSVGQYRDTEQYF. CDR3 nucleotide sequence: TGCAGCGTCGGACAATACCGGGACACCGAGCAGTACTTC.

The CDR3 nucleotides read TGTGCCAGCAGTTACACTTTAAGGGGCTACGAGCAGTACTTC. Translated, it gives CASSYTLRGYEQYF. The gene calls are TRBV6-5 and TRBJ2-7; perhaps TRBD1 as D (5 bases). V lost 2 bases to trimming and J lost 3 bases, with 11 bases between them. The germline CDR1 and CDR2 sequences are MNHEY and SVGAGI. This CDR3 has 14 residues.

This clone was detected only a few times. The rearrangement uses TRBV7-9 and TRBJ2-3; TRBD2 aligns across 9 bases. This CDR3 is built from 15 residues. Germline trimming cut 5 bases from V and 6 bases from J; bases unmatched to any gene: 9. Germline CDR1 reads SEHNR; CDR2 reads FQNEAQ (reference sequence). The CDR3 DNA follows: TGTGCCAGCAGCCCTTGGGTAGCGGGAGTGGATACGCAGTATTTT. Translating it yields CASSPWVAGVDTQYF.

This chain joins TRBV11-3 and TRBJ2-3, with D tentatively TRBD2 (5 bases). The CDR3 has 15 amino acids. Germline V gene data show CDR1 as SGHNT and CDR2 as YENEEA. V lost 1 base and J lost 2, with 10 bases in between. The CDR3 bases are TGTGCCAGCAGCTTAGGTGCGGGCCACACAGATACGCAGTATTTT. It yields the protein CASSLGAGHTDTQYF.

This clone was seen only once. V and J are TRBV27 and TRBJ1-1; 9 nucleotides align to TRBD1. Germline lookup yields CDR1 MNHEY and CDR2 SMNVEV (reference sequence). The junction had 6 bases not matched to a gene; V was cut back by 4 bases and J by 0 bases. The CDR3 has 16 amino acids. The CDR3 DNA is TGTGCCAGCAGTTCTCGACAGGGGGGGATGAACACTGAAGCTTTCTTT. The encoded protein is CASSSRQGGMNTEAFF.

The chain recombines TRBV11-2 with TRBJ1-1, with TRBD1 matching over 7 bases. The CDR3 contains 14 residues. V lost 1 base and J lost 11; bases outside the gene matches: 10. Germline V gene lookup returns CDR1 SGHAT and CDR2 FQNNGV. CDR3 sequence: CASSLGAGGRAAFF. The CDR3 DNA is TGTGCCAGCAGCTTAGGGGCAGGGGGGCGCGCGGCTTTCTTT. The full variable domain, its missing parts supplied by reference TRBV11-2 and TRBJ1-1, is EAGVAQSPRYKIIEKRQSVAFWCNPISGHATLYWYQQILGQGPKLLIQFQNNGVVDDSQLPKDRFSAERLKGVDSTLKIQPAKLEDSAVYLCASSLGAGGRAAFFGQGTRLTVV.

The chain is built from TRBV6-6 and TRBJ1-2; possible D gene TRBD1, 5 bases. V shed 7 bases and J shed 3 bases, with 15 bases lying between them. This CDR3 spans 14 amino acids. Germline assignment: CDR1 MNHNY and CDR2 SVGAGI (reference sequence). The CDR3 region is CASTPTATDYGYTF. Here the CDR3 DNA reads TGTGCCAGCACCCCGACAGCCACGGACTATGGCTACACCTTC.

The rearrangement uses TRBV9 and TRBJ1-4, with D possibly being TRBD1 (6 bases). CDR3 length: 16 amino acids. Germline CDR1 is SGDLS and CDR2 is YYNGEE. V was shortened by 4 bases and J by 6 bases, with 19 bases between the two germline ends. CDR3 sequence: CASSRGEGVGYEKLFF. The CDR3 DNA follows: TGTGCCAGCAGCCGGGGGGAGGGGGTTGGCTATGAAAAACTGTTTTTT.

This chain links TRBV5-4 with TRBJ2-7; TRBD1 matches 11 bases. Germline CDR1 SGHNT, CDR2 YYREEE (reference sequence). CDR3 length equals 15 residues. V was clipped by 3 bases and J by 0 bases; unmatched bases: 2. CDR3 residues: CASSSGQGASYEQYF. The CDR3 coding sequence is TGTGCCAGCAGCTCCGGACAGGGGGCCTCCTACGAGCAGTACTTC.

Notes on this clone: Germline is not matched at one junction end, which may reflect a read error. J is TRBJ1-2 and V is TRBV5-5; D is unresolved. The CDR3 is made up of 12 amino acids. In germline, CDR1 is SGHKS, CDR2 YYEKEE (reference sequence). The CDR3 sequence is CASSYENYSYTF. CDR3 in DNA: TGTGCCAGCAGCTATGAGAACTATAGCTACACCTTC.

Written as DNA, the CDR3 is TGTGCCAGCTTCAGAGGGCCCGAGTACGAGCAGTACTTC. Translated: CASFRGPEYEQYF. The chain carries TRBV6-5 and TRBJ2-7, with D perhaps matching TRBD2 (5 bases). This CDR3 has 13 residues. Germline loops: CDR1 MNHEY, CDR2 SVGAGI. The V end lost 8 bases, the J end lost 4 bases, and 15 bases lay between the germline ends.

The rearrangement uses TRBV19 and TRBJ2-7; D may be TRBD2 (6 bases). The CDR3 totals 15 residues. The germline V and J ends were trimmed by 0 bases and 2 bases, with 11 bases remaining between them. Germline-derived CDR1 and CDR2 are LNHDA and SQIVND (reference sequence). This CDR3 reads CASSIEPAGPYEQYF. CDR3 DNA: TGTGCCAGTAGTATAGAGCCAGCGGGCCCCTACGAGCAGTACTTC.

The V gene is TRBV6-5, the J gene TRBJ1-2; no definite D call. Trimming removed 2 bases at V and 6 bases at J, with 16 bases between. Germline lookup yields CDR1 MNHEY and CDR2 SVGAGI. CDR3 length: 15 amino acids. CDR3 region: CASSYSRSAHDGYTF. In nucleotides, the CDR3 is TGTGCCAGCAGTTACAGCCGCTCAGCGCACGATGGCTACACCTTC.

V and J are TRBV30 and TRBJ1-1; D gene unclear. Germline-derived CDR1 and CDR2 are GTSNPN and SVGIG (reference sequence). V gave up 0 bases and J gave up 1 base, with 6 bases separating them. This CDR3 has 13 residues. CDR3 protein: CAWSVQENTEAFF. The CDR3 DNA follows: TGTGCCTGGAGTGTACAAGAGAACACTGAAGCTTTCTTT.